This note documents a single T cell receptor beta chain sequence. The antigen is unknown. The record originates from a study of graft-versus-host responses after intestinal transplantation. Study background: Tacrolimus plus steroids were given to all recipients for approximately 3 years, preceded by anti-thymocyte globulin induction.

Some clones are missing from TCRdb's copy, which holds only in-frame ones; the method was immunoSEQ multiplex PCR. Here the sample spans roughly 100,000 clones, roughly 87% being singletons. Whole-study findings and limits: Individuals who had graft-donor T cell macrochimerism had allografts that showed high graft-versus-host to host-versus-graft clonal ratios.

The source is a human donor who received an intestinal transplant. The sequences come from unstimulated CD4+ T cells sorted from spleen or lymph node cells, collected before intestinal transplant.

The CDR3 bases are TGCGCCAGCAGATGGGTAGCGGGGGACTCCTACGAGCAGTACTTC. Its protein product is CASRWVAGDSYEQYF. The V gene is TRBV10-2, the J gene TRBJ2-7, with 9 bases fitting TRBD2. CDR1 is WSHSY, CDR2 SAAADI, per germline. This CDR3 spans 15 amino acids. V was clipped by 6 bases and J by 0 bases; unmatched bases: 6.